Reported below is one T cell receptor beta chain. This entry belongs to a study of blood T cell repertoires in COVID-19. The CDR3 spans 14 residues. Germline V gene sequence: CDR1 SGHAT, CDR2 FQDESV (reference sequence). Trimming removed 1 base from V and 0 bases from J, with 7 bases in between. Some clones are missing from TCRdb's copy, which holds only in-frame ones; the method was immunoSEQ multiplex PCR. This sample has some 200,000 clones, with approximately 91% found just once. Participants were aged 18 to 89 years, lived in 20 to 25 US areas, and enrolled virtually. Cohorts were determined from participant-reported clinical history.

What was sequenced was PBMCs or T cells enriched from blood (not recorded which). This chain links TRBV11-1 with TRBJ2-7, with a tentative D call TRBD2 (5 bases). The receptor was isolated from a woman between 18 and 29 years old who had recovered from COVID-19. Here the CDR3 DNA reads TGTGCCAGCAGCTTAGGGCGGGTCTCCTACGAGCAGTACTTC. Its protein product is CASSLGRVSYEQYF.